The sequence of this TCR beta chain was determined in a study of identical twins. With regard to this clonotype: Its target is not known.

Study-wide results and caveats: Beta out-of-frame sequences displayed a weaker excess of sharing between twins. A cross-sectional statistical analysis, not follow-up of the same donors, supported the conclusions. Zero-insertion analyses could be partly confounded by invariant MAIT and iNKT cells.

The CDR3 length is 16 residues. V lost 4 bases and J 5 bases, leaving 21 bases between the germline ends. Germline CDR1 is SGHRS and CDR2 is YFSETQ. One entry per CDR3 protein results from TCRdb running MiXCR on the 5' RACE reads. The sample records hundreds of thousands of distinct CDR3 sequences, about 20% being singletons. The same specimen was also included in a second study, on T cells expressing NK-cell markers. That study reports: It is unclear if expanded NKG2C-expressing clones target HCMV antigens.

The receptor was derived from a woman aged 18 to 35 in good health. The chain combines TRBV5-1 with TRBJ2-5; D possibly corresponds to TRBD2 (5 bases). Sequencing used PBMCs. CDR3 DNA: TGCGCCAGCAGCGCCTACACTATAGCGCCTGGGGAGACCCAGTACTTC. It specifies CASSAYTIAPGETQYF.